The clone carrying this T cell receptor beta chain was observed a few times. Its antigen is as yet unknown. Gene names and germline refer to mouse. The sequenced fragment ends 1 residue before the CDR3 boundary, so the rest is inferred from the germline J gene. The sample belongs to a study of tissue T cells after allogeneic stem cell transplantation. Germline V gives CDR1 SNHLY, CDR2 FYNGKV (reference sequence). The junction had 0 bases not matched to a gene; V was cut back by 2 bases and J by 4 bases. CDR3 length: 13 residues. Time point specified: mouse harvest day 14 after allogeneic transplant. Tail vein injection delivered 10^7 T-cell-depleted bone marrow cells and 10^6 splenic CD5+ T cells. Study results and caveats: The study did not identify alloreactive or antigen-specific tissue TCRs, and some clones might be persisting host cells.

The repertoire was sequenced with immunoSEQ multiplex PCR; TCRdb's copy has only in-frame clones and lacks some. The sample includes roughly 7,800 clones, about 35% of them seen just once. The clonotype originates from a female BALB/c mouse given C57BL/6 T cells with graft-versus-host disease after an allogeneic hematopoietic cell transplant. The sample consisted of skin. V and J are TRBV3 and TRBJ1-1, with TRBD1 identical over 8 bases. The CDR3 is CASSLTGGTEVFF. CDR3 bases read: TGTGCCAGCAGCTTAACAGGGGGCACAGAAGTCTTC.